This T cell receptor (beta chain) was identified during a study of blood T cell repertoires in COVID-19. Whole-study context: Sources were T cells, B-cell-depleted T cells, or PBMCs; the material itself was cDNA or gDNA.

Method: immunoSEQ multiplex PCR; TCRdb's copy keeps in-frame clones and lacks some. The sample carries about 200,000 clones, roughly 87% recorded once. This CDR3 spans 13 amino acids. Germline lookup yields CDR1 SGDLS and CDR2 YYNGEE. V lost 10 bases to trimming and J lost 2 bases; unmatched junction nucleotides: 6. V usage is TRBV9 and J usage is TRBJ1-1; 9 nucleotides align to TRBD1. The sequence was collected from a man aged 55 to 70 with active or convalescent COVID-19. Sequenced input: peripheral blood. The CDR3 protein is CASGTGPNTEAFF. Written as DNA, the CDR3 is TGTGCCTCCGGGACAGGGCCTAACACTGAAGCTTTCTTT.